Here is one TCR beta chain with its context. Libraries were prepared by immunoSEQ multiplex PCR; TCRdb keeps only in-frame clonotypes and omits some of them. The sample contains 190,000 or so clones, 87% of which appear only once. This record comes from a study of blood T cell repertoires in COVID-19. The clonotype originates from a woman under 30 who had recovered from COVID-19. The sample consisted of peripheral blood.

CDR3 sequence: CASSLSRVNTEAFF. The CDR3 region has the DNA TGTGCCAGCAGCTTAAGCCGGGTGAACACTGAAGCTTTCTTT. J is TRBJ1-1 and V is TRBV7-8; no clear D gene. The CDR3 has 14 residues. In germline, CDR1 is SGHVS, CDR2 FQNEAQ. V was cut by 2 bases and J by 0 bases, with 7 bases left in between.